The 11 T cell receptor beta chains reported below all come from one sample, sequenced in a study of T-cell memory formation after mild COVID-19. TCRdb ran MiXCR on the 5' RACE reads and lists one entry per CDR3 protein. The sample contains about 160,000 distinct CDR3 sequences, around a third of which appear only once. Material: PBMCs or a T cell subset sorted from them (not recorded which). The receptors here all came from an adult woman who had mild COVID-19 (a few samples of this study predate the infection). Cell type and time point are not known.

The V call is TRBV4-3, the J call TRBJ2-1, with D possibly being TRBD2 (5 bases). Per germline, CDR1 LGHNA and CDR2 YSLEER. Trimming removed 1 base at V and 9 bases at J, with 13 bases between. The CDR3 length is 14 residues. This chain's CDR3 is CASSQGELGVEQFF. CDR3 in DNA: TGCGCCAGCAGCCAAGGGGAACTAGGCGTTGAGCAGTTCTTC.

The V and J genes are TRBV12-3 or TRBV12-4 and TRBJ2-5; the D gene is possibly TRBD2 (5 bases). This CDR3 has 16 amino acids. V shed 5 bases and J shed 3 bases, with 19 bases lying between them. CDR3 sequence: CASSNWVGSGEETQYF. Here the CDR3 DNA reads TGTGCCAGCAGTAATTGGGTGGGCTCCGGGGAAGAGACCCAGTACTTC.

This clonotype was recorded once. This CDR3 is CSARSLMTEGAETQYF. The CDR3 DNA reads TGCAGTGCTAGATCCCTGATGACGGAGGGTGCAGAGACCCAGTACTTC. The chain recombines TRBV20-1 with TRBJ2-5, with D tentatively TRBD2 (6 bases). Germline values: CDR1 DFQATT, CDR2 SNEGSKA (reference sequence). Deletions cut 2 bases from V and 4 bases from J, with 20 bases between. The CDR3 extends over 16 amino acids.

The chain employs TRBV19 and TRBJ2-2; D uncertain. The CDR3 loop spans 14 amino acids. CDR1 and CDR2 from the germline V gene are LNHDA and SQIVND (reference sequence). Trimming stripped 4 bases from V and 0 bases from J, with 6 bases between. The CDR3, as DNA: TGTGCCAGTAGTAAGGCTACGAACACCGGGGAGCTGTTTTTT. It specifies CASSKATNTGELFF.

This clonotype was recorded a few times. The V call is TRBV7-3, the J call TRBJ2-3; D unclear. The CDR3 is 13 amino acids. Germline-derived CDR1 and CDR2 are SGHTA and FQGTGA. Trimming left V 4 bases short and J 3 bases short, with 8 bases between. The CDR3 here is CASSWTPTDTQYF. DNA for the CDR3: TGTGCCAGCAGCTGGACCCCGACAGATACGCAGTATTTT.

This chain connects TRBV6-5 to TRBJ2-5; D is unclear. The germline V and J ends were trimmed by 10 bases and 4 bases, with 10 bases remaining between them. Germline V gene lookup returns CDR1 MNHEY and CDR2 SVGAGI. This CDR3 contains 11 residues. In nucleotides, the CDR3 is TGTGCCAAGACATACGGAGAGACCCAGTACTTC. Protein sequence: CAKTYGETQYF.

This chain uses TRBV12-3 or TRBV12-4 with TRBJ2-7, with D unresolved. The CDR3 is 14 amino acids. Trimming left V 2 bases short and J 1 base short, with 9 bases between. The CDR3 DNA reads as TGTGCCAGCAGTTTATCGCCTTCTTCCTACGAGCAGTACTTC. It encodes CASSLSPSSYEQYF.

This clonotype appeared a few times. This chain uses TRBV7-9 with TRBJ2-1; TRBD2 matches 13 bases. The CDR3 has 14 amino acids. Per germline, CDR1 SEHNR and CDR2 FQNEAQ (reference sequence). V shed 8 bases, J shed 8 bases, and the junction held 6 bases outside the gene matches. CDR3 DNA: TGTGCCAGCGCCTTCGGGACTAGCGGGGATGAGCAGTTCTTC. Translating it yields CASAFGTSGDEQFF.

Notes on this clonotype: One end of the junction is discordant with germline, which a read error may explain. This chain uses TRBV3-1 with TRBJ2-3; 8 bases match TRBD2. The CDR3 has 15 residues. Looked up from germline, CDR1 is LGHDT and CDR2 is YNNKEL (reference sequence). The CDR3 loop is CASSEDGRVGDTQYF. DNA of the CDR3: TGTGCCAGCAGCGAAGACGGGAGGGTCGGAGATACGCAGTATTTT.

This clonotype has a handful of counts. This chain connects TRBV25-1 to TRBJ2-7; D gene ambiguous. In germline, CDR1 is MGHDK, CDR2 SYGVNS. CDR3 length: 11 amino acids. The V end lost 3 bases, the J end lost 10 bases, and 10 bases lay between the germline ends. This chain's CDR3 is CASSEARHQYF. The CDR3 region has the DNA TGTGCCAGCAGTGAGGCCCGGCACCAGTACTTC.

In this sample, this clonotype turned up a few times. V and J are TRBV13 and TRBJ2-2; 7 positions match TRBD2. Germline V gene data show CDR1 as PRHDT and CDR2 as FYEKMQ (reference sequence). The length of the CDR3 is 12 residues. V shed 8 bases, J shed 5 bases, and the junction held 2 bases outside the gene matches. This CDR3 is CASQLATGELFF. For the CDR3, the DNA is TGTGCCAGCCAACTAGCGACCGGGGAGCTGTTTTTT.